What follows is one T cell receptor beta chain and its context. Its antigen is currently unknown. As to time point: blood 2 weeks post-SBRT. The treatment here: 15 Gy SBRT to primary tumor, nephrectomy 4 weeks later. Clear cell pathology was present in this patient's renal cell carcinoma. The sample originates from a study of radiation and T cells in renal cell carcinoma. In the study overall: Nephrectomy followed 15 Gy stereotactic body radiation by 4 weeks.

Study-wide points: In blood, top tumor clones expanded by 2 weeks, shrinking by 4. No pretreatment tumor biopsies were available for baseline clonotypes.

Repertoires were generated with immunoSEQ multiplex PCR, while TCRdb's copy carries only in-frame clones and drops some. The sample yields 150,000 to 190,000 clones, 87% seen once. The TCR comes from a woman aged 50 to 60 with renal cell carcinoma. Sequenced material: blood, taken from a patient whose treatment included radiotherapy and nephrectomy.

The CDR3 nucleotides are TGTGCCAGCAGTTACCGGATAGCGGGGAGGACCGGGGAGCTGTTTTTT. Translating gives CASSYRIAGRTGELFF. The gene calls are TRBV6-5 and TRBJ2-2; 8 nucleotides line up with TRBD2. Germline V gene data show CDR1 as MNHEY and CDR2 as SVGAGI. Germline trimming cut 2 bases from V and 5 bases from J; bases unmatched to any gene: 7. CDR3 length: 16 residues.